Below, 21 T cell receptor beta chains from the same sample are listed, as sequenced in a study of OX40 agonist ivuxolimab in advanced cancers. Libraries were prepared by immunoSEQ multiplex PCR; TCRdb keeps only in-frame clonotypes and omits some of them. The data contain nearly 95,000 clones, 90% to 95% of them singletons. This sample comprised CD4+ or CD8+ T cells sorted from blood, obtained in a trial of the OX40 agonist ivuxolimab. These receptors were collected from an adult with an advanced solid tumor such as melanoma, head and neck, liver or kidney cancer.

This rearrangement joins TRBV4-1 to TRBJ2-7; unclear D gene. Germline assignment: CDR1 MGHRA and CDR2 YSYEKL. This CDR3 contains 14 residues. Trimming took off 4 bases at V and 3 bases at J, with 13 bases between the two ends. In DNA form, the CDR3 reads TGCGCCAGCAGCCCCCGGACGCCTCACTACGAGCAGTACTTC. Translating it yields CASSPRTPHYEQYF.

V and J are TRBV5-1 and TRBJ2-5; TRBD1 might be the D (6 bases). The J call may not be correct, given that the DNA end is closer to TRBJ2-7. This CDR3 contains 14 residues. Looked up from germline, CDR1 is SGHRS and CDR2 is YFSETQ. The chain's CDR3 is CASSLGGGPYEQYF. The CDR3 region has the DNA TGCGCCAGCAGCTTGGGAGGGGGACCCTACGAGCAGTACTTC.

The rearrangement joins TRBV7-9 to TRBJ2-1; TRBD2 aligns across 7 bases. The V gene end was trimmed by 5 bases and the J gene end by 7 bases; junction bases not matched to a gene: 5. The CDR3 length is 13 residues. CDR1 is SEHNR, CDR2 FQNEAQ, per germline (reference sequence). The CDR3 here is CASSQIAGNEQFF. The CDR3 DNA reads as TGTGCCAGCAGCCAAATAGCGGGTAATGAGCAGTTCTTC.

In the case of this clone: This sample also contains other DNA sequences that code for the same CDR3. Here the CDR3 reads CASSLRGNQPQHF. CDR3 sequence (DNA): TGTGCCAGCAGTTTAAGGGGGAATCAGCCCCAGCATTTT. J is TRBJ1-5 and V is TRBV27; TRBD1 might be the D (6 bases). Germline values: CDR1 MNHEY, CDR2 SMNVEV (reference sequence). CDR3 length equals 13 residues. V shed 2 bases and J shed 4 bases, with 6 bases lying between them.

This chain uses TRBV13 with TRBJ2-1; possible D gene TRBD2, 5 bases. Trimming shortened V by 1 base and J by 9 bases, and 13 bases separated the two germline ends. Germline V lookup: CDR1 PRHDT, CDR2 FYEKMQ (reference sequence). CDR3 length equals 14 residues. CDR3 coding DNA: TGTGCCAGCAGCTTAGTCGACACCAGCGGTGAGCAGTTCTTC. This sequence encodes CASSLVDTSGEQFF.

The chain is built from TRBV27 and TRBJ1-1, with 7 bases fitting TRBD1. The CDR3 length is 17 residues. From germline, CDR1 is MNHEY and CDR2 SMNVEV (reference sequence). J was trimmed by 1 base and V by 2 bases; bases with no gene match: 10. CDR3 DNA: TGTGCCAGCAGTTTAAGGAGGGGGCCCAGAGAGAACACTGAAGCTTTCTTT. This sequence encodes CASSLRRGPRENTEAFF.

The gene calls are TRBV6-6 and TRBJ2-5; TRBD1 matches at 9 bases. Germline V gives CDR1 MNHNY, CDR2 SVGAGI (reference sequence). The CDR3 runs 15 residues. J lost 3 bases, V lost 2 bases, and 4 bases had no gene match. The CDR3 is CASSYRQGVKETQYF. The CDR3 region has the DNA TGTGCCAGCAGTTACCGACAGGGGGTTAAAGAGACCCAGTACTTC.

The chain uses TRBV30 and TRBJ2-5; TRBD1 matches at 11 bases. The V gene end was trimmed by 2 bases and the J gene end by 5 bases; junction bases not matched to a gene: 19. The CDR3 runs 19 residues. Germline CDR1 and CDR2: GTSNPN and SVGIG (reference sequence). CDR3 nucleotides: TGTGCCTGGAGTAACCTCGCCGATAGGACAGGGGGCGAGGGGGAGACCCAGTACTTC. It is translated as CAWSNLADRTGGEGETQYF.

This chain links TRBV27 with TRBJ1-4, with D unresolved. Trimming took off 5 bases at V and 12 bases at J, with 13 bases between the two ends. Germline values: CDR1 MNHEY, CDR2 SMNVEV (reference sequence). The length of the CDR3 is 12 residues. The chain's CDR3 is CASSPLDGELFF. In DNA, the CDR3 is TGTGCCAGCAGTCCACTAGACGGGGAACTGTTTTTT.

J is TRBJ1-2 and V is TRBV9; D gene ambiguous. Deletions cut 3 bases from V and 8 bases from J, with 20 bases between. This CDR3 has 15 residues. Looked up from germline, CDR1 is SGDLS and CDR2 is YYNGEE. The CDR3 DNA is TGTGCCAGCAGCGCCTCCCAAAAGGGCCAGGAAGGCTACACCTTC. Residues: CASSASQKGQEGYTF.

The V gene is TRBV4-1, the J gene TRBJ2-5, with D possibly TRBD2 on 6 matching bases. The CDR3 spans 16 residues. CDR1 and CDR2 (germline): MGHRA, YSYEKL. V dropped 1 base and J dropped 0 bases, with 12 bases sitting between them. CDR3 residues: CASSQGYGRYQETQYF. Here the CDR3 DNA reads TGCGCCAGCAGCCAAGGATACGGGAGATACCAAGAGACCCAGTACTTC.

This clone was found once. The chain links TRBV5-4 to TRBJ2-7, with D perhaps assigned TRBD1 or TRBD2 (5 bases each). Per the germline V gene, CDR1 is SGHNT and CDR2 is YYREEE (reference sequence). V lost 2 bases, J lost 5 bases, and 11 bases lay in between. The CDR3 loop spans 13 amino acids. In DNA form, the CDR3 reads TGTGCCAGCAGCTTTGTGGGGACCAACGAGCAGTACTTC. It encodes CASSFVGTNEQYF.

The V and J genes are TRBV27 and TRBJ1-1, with D tentatively TRBD1 (6 bases). Trimming removed 5 bases from V and 5 bases from J, with 18 bases in between. Germline V lookup: CDR1 MNHEY, CDR2 SMNVEV (reference sequence). The CDR3 loop spans 15 amino acids. The CDR3 loop reads CASSLSGGRFTEAFF. The CDR3, as DNA: TGTGCCAGCAGTCTGTCGGGGGGCAGATTTACTGAAGCTTTCTTT.

V gene TRBV6-4 combines with J gene TRBJ2-2, with D maybe TRBD1 (5 bases). Trimming took 5 bases from V and 8 from J, leaving 9 bases between them. CDR1 and CDR2 from the germline V gene are MRHNA and SNTAGT. The CDR3 totals 12 residues. This CDR3 reads CASSQGSGELFF. CDR3 in DNA: TGTGCCAGCAGTCAGGGTTCTGGGGAGCTGTTTTTT.

The genes are TRBV27 and TRBJ1-2, with D tentatively TRBD1 (6 bases). Germline CDR1 MNHEY, CDR2 SMNVEV (reference sequence). V dropped 4 bases and J dropped 7 bases, with 22 bases sitting between them. This CDR3 is built from 16 residues. The CDR3 region has the DNA TGTGCCAGCAGTTCCAAGATGGGGGACCTCAGGGGTGGCTACACCTTC. This translates into CASSSKMGDLRGGYTF.

The rearrangement joins TRBV10-3 to TRBJ1-5, with D possibly being TRBD1 (5 bases). Germline V gene lookup returns CDR1 ENHRY and CDR2 SYGVKD. V lost 3 bases and J 5 bases, leaving 11 bases between the germline ends. There are 14 residues in the CDR3. CDR3 in amino acids: CAISEGEPHQPQHF. CDR3 sequence (DNA): TGTGCCATCAGTGAAGGGGAGCCACATCAGCCCCAGCATTTT.

CDR3 coding DNA: TGTGCCAGCATCGATACGGGCTACGAGCAGTACTTC. Translating gives CASIDTGYEQYF. This chain connects TRBV6-5 to TRBJ2-7, with D unclear. This CDR3 region has 12 residues. With 7 bases removed from V and 3 bases from J, the gap between germline ends came to 10 bases. CDR1 MNHEY and CDR2 SVGAGI come from the germline V gene.

This rearrangement joins TRBV6-6 to TRBJ2-7, with D unresolved. This CDR3 contains 12 residues. V lost 5 bases and J 7 bases, leaving 12 bases between the germline ends. From germline, CDR1 is MNHNY and CDR2 SVGAGI (reference sequence). In nucleotides, the CDR3 is TGTGCCAGCAGTCCCAATCTATTAGAGCAGTACTTC. It translates to CASSPNLLEQYF.

The chain is built from TRBV28 and TRBJ2-7; D is possibly TRBD2 (7 bases). Germline loops: CDR1 MDHEN, CDR2 SYDVKM. V lost 3 bases and J 3 bases, leaving 15 bases between the germline ends. The CDR3 runs 15 residues. The CDR3 nucleotides read TGTGCCAGCAGTTTTTGGCAGGGGAGGGTCTACGAGCAGTACTTC. Protein sequence: CASSFWQGRVYEQYF.

The rearrangement links TRBV27 to TRBJ2-3, with D perhaps matching TRBD2 (6 bases). The CDR3 consists of 16 residues. Trimming stripped 9 bases from V and 2 bases from J, with 21 bases between. CDR1 and CDR2 from the germline V gene are MNHEY and SMNVEV (reference sequence). CDR3 sequence reads: CASGSYPGDPTDTQYF. CDR3 nucleotides: TGTGCCAGTGGATCGTACCCGGGGGACCCCACAGATACGCAGTATTTT.

The chain is built from TRBV25-1 and TRBJ1-4, with D possibly matching TRBD1 (6 bases). CDR3 size: 13 residues. Germline V gives CDR1 MGHDK, CDR2 SYGVNS. The V end lost 1 base, the J end lost 8 bases, and 8 bases lay between the germline ends. As DNA, the CDR3 is TGTGCCAGCAGTGAATTGGGGGGCGAAAAACTGTTTTTT. This sequence encodes CASSELGGEKLFF.